This TCR beta chain was sequenced in a study of blood T cells in healthy people across ages. Notes on the study in general: Those diversity estimates obtained from one million T cells were thought to be underestimates.

CDR1 and CDR2 from the germline V gene are MNHEY and SMNVEV (reference sequence). The V end was cut by 8 bases, the J end by 7 bases, with 15 bases between. The CDR3 sequence is 14 residues long. The use of a sample-barcoded 5' primer and a J-beta primer mix characterized a second PCR of about 6 to 11 cycles. MiXCR, run by TCRdb on the 5' RACE reads, gives a single entry per CDR3 protein. The data show 1.5 million to 2 million distinct CDR3 sequences, 30% to 35% seen once. This clonotype was observed at least ten times. Its antigen is unidentified. V gene TRBV27 combines with J gene TRBJ1-6; D might be TRBD1 (6 bases). The material sequenced was blood. The TCR originated in a woman aged 30 to 39 in good health. The CDR3 spells CASGGGGPNSPLHF. CDR3 sequence (DNA): TGTGCCAGCGGCGGGGGGGGGCCAAATTCACCCCTCCACTTT.